This TCR beta chain was observed in a study of T cell responses to AZD1222 COVID-19 vaccine. Points from the study as a whole: CD4 TCRs associated with vaccination spanned spike, dominating at 160-218 and 743-854. At study baseline, merely a handful of AZD1222 recipients were seropositive. Clonal diversity may have been underestimated in mostly white British donors. Elevations in Spike-specific TCR breadth and depth followed administration of two AZD1222 doses.

Generated by immunoSEQ multiplex PCR, the TCRdb table keeps only in-frame clones and is missing some. The sample comprises some 75,000 clones, about 88% of which are singletons, and approximately 10% rests with the top ten. To note about this clone: Its antigen is unknown.

The sequence was collected from an adult in good health. This specimen consisted of peripheral blood, obtained on day 0 of AZD1222 vaccination.

CDR3 bases: TGTGCCAGCAGTGGCTCTGGAAACACCATATATTTT. Translating it yields CASSGSGNTIYF. The chain employs TRBV11-3 and TRBJ1-3; D gene uncertain. V lost 6 bases, J lost 0 bases, and 3 bases lay in between. In germline, CDR1 is SGHNT, CDR2 YENEEA. This CDR3 spans 12 amino acids.